This TCR beta chain was obtained from a study of blood T cell repertoires in COVID-19 (dated by TCRdb to the early 2020s). A note on the overall study: Collaborator samples came from the United States, Italy and Spain and covered acute and convalescent phases of COVID-19. The prospective study material was composed of cDNA or gDNA derived from T cells, B-cell-depleted T cells, or PBMCs. Deeply sampled blood TCRbeta repertoires from subjects exposed to, actively infected with, or recovered from COVID-19 were included in the dataset. The repertoires were released in a freely available public database meant as a resource for research on the immune response to SARS-CoV-2. The samples were drawn from two sources: the first 160 participants of the ongoing ImmuneRACE study, and 1,000 to 1,500 subjects contributed by 6 global collaborators. Sample metadata almost always included a de-identified subject ID, COVID-19 status, age in years and sex. Where HLA class I and class II types were available, the types were taken from metadata supplied by the sample provider, not from assay-based typing.

TCRbeta CDR3 regions were amplified from genomic DNA by means of the immunoSEQ Assay, a bias-controlled multiplex PCR. As for how the authors treated the data: The number of nucleated cells in each sample was estimated from the amplification of reference gene primers within the assay. To quantify the absolute abundance of each unique TCRbeta CDR3 rearrangement, sequence reads were collapsed and filtered. For each sample, productive Simpson clonality was calculated by taking the square root of Simpson's diversity index across productive rearrangements. The table was pulled from immuneACCESS by TCRdb, which kept in-frame rearrangements only. Such tables lose some clones; where checked, under half of the loss comes from unresolved V genes, and the rest has no known cause. The DNA gave D and trimming, while V, J and clone size come from that table. In all, the sample holds approximately 150,000 clones, and around 80% of those were seen once. 10% to 13% of the sample belongs to the ten largest clones.

A remark on this clone: Its antigen remains unidentified. No per-base quality is available; no much larger clone lies one base away.

Whole blood was collected in K2EDTA tubes by collaborating institutions according to the institutions' own protocols. For TCRbeta analysis, collaborators shipped samples in one of three forms: frozen whole blood, isolated PBMCs, or DNA extracted from either of those sample types. CDR1 SGHTA and CDR2 FQGNSA were looked up in the germline V gene. At the junction V is shortened by 7 bases and J by 4 bases, with 19 bases in between. The CDR3 goes from the cysteine to the phenylalanine over 15 residues. Of all the DNA, just the CDR3 is kept, 45 bases in frame from base 1. Overall study outcomes, separate from this receptor: How much clinical and demographic metadata was included differed by source and by participant, and the metadata was provided uncurated.

The sample taken for sequencing was peripheral blood. The rearranged chain carries TRBV7-2 and TRBJ1-2; a tentative D match to TRBD1 spans 6 bases. The origin of this receptor is a man aged 60 to 69 with active or convalescent COVID-19. The bases are TGTGCCAGCACCCTAGGGGGGGGGTATGGCTATGGCTACACCTTC. Protein translation: CASTLGGGYGYGYTF.